The 20 T cell receptor beta chains below come from one sample, sequenced in a study of CD8+ T cells in alopecia areata (dated by TCRdb to the late 2010s). The time point label, read with the paper, signifies: baseline before oral tofacitinib. The library was produced with the immunoSEQ multiplex PCR assay. RNA was extracted from all samples and reverse transcribed into cDNA as template for TCR sequencing. The clones in this table, taken by TCRdb from immuneACCESS, are in-frame only. Not every clone is retained; where verified, under half of the shortfall comes from an unresolved V gene, and the cause of the rest is unknown. This sample comprises 100,000 to 150,000 clones, around three fifths of them detected only once. Roughly 4.8% of the sample is taken by the ten largest. Sample: CD4+ T cells sorted from blood, taken at week 0. Receptors were obtained from a human donor with alopecia areata.

The DNA of the CDR3 is TGTGCCAGCAGCGACAAGATAGATTCTGCTTTCTTT. Amino acid sequence: CASSDKIDSAFF. This sequence joins TRBV9 and TRBJ1-1; D gene ambiguous. Germline V gives CDR1 SGDLS, CDR2 YYNGEE. The CDR3 spans 12 residues. V was pared by 3 bases and J by 11 bases, with 14 bases between.

This clone was observed a few times. This sequence joins TRBV29-1 and TRBJ2-3; TRBD1 agrees at 7 bases. Germline CDR1 SQVTM, CDR2 ANQGSEA. The trim removed 4 bases at V and 1 base at J, leaving 8 bases unmatched. CDR3 length equals 15 residues. CDR3 coding DNA: TGCAGCGTTGGACAGGGCCGAACTGGCACAGATACGCAGTATTTT. Its translation: CSVGQGRTGTDTQYF.

This clone has just a few counts. CDR3 amino acids: CASSPGNRELFF. As DNA, the CDR3 is TGTGCCAGCTCCCCAGGGAATCGAGAGCTGTTTTTT. This chain uses TRBV18 with TRBJ2-2, with D maybe TRBD1 (5 bases). V lost 6 bases to trimming and J lost 11 bases, with 13 bases between them. This CDR3 contains 12 residues. The V gene's germline CDR1 is KGHSH and CDR2 LQKENI.

The CDR3 DNA follows: TGTGCCAGCAGCCAACAGGGGCCCTCTGGAAACACCATATATTTT. Encoded protein: CASSQQGPSGNTIYF. This chain links TRBV5-6 with TRBJ1-3, with 7 bases aligning to TRBD1. This CDR3 is 15 amino acids long. Germline CDR1 reads SGHDT; CDR2 reads YYEEEE. V was clipped by 4 bases and J by 0 bases; unmatched bases: 4.

V gene TRBV6-1 combines with J gene TRBJ1-2; TRBD1 aligns across 9 bases. The CDR3 is 14 amino acids. V trimming: 8 bases; J trimming: 2 bases; junction bases outside the gene matches: 6. In germline, CDR1 is MNHNS, CDR2 SASEGT. The CDR3 DNA sequence: TGTGCCAGCGGGGCCGACAGGGGGAACTATGGCTACACCTTC. It specifies CASGADRGNYGYTF.

This clone was seen just once. This rearrangement joins TRBV5-4 to TRBJ2-5; D might be TRBD1 (6 bases). The V end was cut by 2 bases, the J end by 2 bases, with 16 bases between. The CDR3 is 16 amino acids. The germline CDR1 and CDR2 sequences are SGHNT and YYREEE (reference sequence). CDR3 DNA: TGTGCCAGCAGCTTATCGGCAAGGACAGATCAAGAGACCCAGTACTTC. It is translated as CASSLSARTDQETQYF.

This rearrangement joins TRBV9 to TRBJ2-5, with D possibly TRBD1 on 5 matching bases. V was cut by 3 bases and J by 7 bases, with 16 bases left in between. CDR3 length: 14 amino acids. Germline V gives CDR1 SGDLS, CDR2 YYNGEE. The CDR3 here is CASSAGHSYATQYF. Here the CDR3 DNA reads TGTGCCAGCAGCGCCGGACATTCCTATGCGACCCAGTACTTC.

The chain joins TRBV6-6 to TRBJ2-1; TRBD2 matches at 8 bases. Germline lookup yields CDR1 MNHNY and CDR2 SVGAGI (reference sequence). The CDR3 is 16 residues long. With 3 bases clipped from V and 0 bases from J, the junction kept 4 bases outside the gene matches. For the CDR3, the DNA is TGTGCCAGCAGTTATGATAGCGGGGTCTCCTACAATGAGCAGTTCTTC. Translation gives CASSYDSGVSYNEQFF.

The CDR3 reads CASRRSGRYEQYF. The CDR3 DNA follows: TGTGCCAGCAGACGTAGCGGGAGGTACGAGCAGTACTTC. The genes are TRBV6-5 and TRBJ2-7; 10 nucleotides agree with TRBD2. The CDR3 totals 13 residues. CDR1 and CDR2 from the germline V gene are MNHEY and SVGAGI. V gave up 6 bases and J gave up 4 bases; unmatched junction bases: 3.

The J gene is TRBJ2-3, the V gene TRBV5-1; D uncertain. The germline CDR1 and CDR2 sequences are SGHRS and YFSETQ. The V gene lost 3 bases and the J gene lost 6 bases, with 14 bases spanning the gap. CDR3 size: 14 residues. The CDR3 DNA is TGCGCCAGCAGCTCAGGAATATCGCCGGATACGCAGTATTTT. Amino acids: CASSSGISPDTQYF.

This clone appeared once. The genes are TRBV7-3 and TRBJ1-2; a weak D match, TRBD1 (5 bases). V lost 4 bases and J 8 bases, leaving 20 bases between the germline ends. Looked up from germline, CDR1 is SGHTA and CDR2 is FQGTGA. CDR3 size: 15 residues. CDR3 in amino acids: CASSSSRDLEGGYTF. CDR3 DNA sequence: TGTGCCAGCAGCTCATCTCGGGACTTGGAGGGCGGCTACACCTTC.

There are a few counts of this clone. The J gene is TRBJ1-2, the V gene TRBV4-2, with no clear D. The CDR3 sequence is 15 residues long. Trimming left V 1 base short and J 6 bases short, with 15 bases between. The germline CDR1 and CDR2 sequences are LGHNA and YNFKEQ. CDR3 bases: TGTGCCAGCAGCCAAGGGGGAAATAAAGAGGATGGCTACACCTTC. The encoded protein is CASSQGGNKEDGYTF.

Remarks on this clone: The sample contains more than one DNA sequence encoding this CDR3. The J gene is TRBJ2-7, the V gene TRBV6-6, with no clear D. Germline lookup yields CDR1 MNHNY and CDR2 SVGAGI (reference sequence). V was shortened by 5 bases and J by 3 bases, with 5 bases between the two germline ends. The CDR3 runs to 11 residues. The CDR3 DNA follows: TGTGCCAGCAGTAGCCTCTACGAGCAGTACTTC. This sequence encodes CASSSLYEQYF.

A note on this clone: The same CDR3 arises from other DNA sequences in this sample as well. The rearrangement links TRBV6-5 to TRBJ2-7; D is unclear. V was shortened by 4 bases and J by 6 bases, with 10 bases between the two germline ends. The CDR3 extends over 12 amino acids. Per the germline V gene, CDR1 is MNHEY and CDR2 is SVGAGI. For the CDR3, the DNA is TGTGCCAGCAGTTTTCGAGGCAGCGAGCAGTACTTC. Translation: CASSFRGSEQYF.

The chain has TRBV10-3 and TRBJ2-5; D is ambiguous. The CDR3 is made up of 14 amino acids. Trimming took off 3 bases at V and 2 bases at J, with 10 bases between the two ends. The germline CDR1 and CDR2 sequences are ENHRY and SYGVKD. The DNA for the CDR3 is TGTGCCATCAGTGAAGGGCCGCAACAAGAGACCCAGTACTTC. Protein: CAISEGPQQETQYF.

This chain uses TRBV5-1 with TRBJ1-1, with 9 bases that match TRBD1. V shed 4 bases and J 10 bases; nucleotides not matched to a gene: 11. This CDR3 has 14 amino acids. The germline gives CDR1 SGHRS, CDR2 YFSETQ. The CDR3 sequence is CASSPSNRGRRAFF. CDR3 DNA: TGCGCCAGCAGCCCTAGTAACAGGGGGCGAAGAGCTTTCTTT.

The chain is built from TRBV28 and TRBJ1-1; the D is unclear. The germline V and J ends were trimmed by 8 bases and 0 bases, with 10 bases remaining between them. The CDR3 runs to 13 residues. The germline CDR1 and CDR2 sequences are MDHEN and SYDVKM. CDR3 nucleotide sequence: TGTGCCAGCGTCGCAGCTGTGAACACTGAAGCTTTCTTT. This codes for CASVAAVNTEAFF.

There are a few counts of this clone. The V gene is TRBV5-5, the J gene TRBJ2-5; TRBD2 matches at 13 bases. With V trimmed by 3 bases and J by 3 bases, 8 bases remained unmatched. Germline CDR1 reads SGHKS; CDR2 reads YYEKEE (reference sequence). The CDR3 length is 17 residues. The CDR3 loop reads CASSSELAGGQEETQYF. CDR3 DNA: TGTGCCAGCAGCTCCGAACTAGCGGGGGGGCAGGAAGAGACCCAGTACTTC.

CDR3 sequence reads: CASSLGENRLASGAYEQYF. The DNA for the CDR3 is TGCGCCAGCAGCTTGGGCGAGAATCGGTTGGCTAGCGGGGCGTACGAGCAGTACTTC. The rearrangement joins TRBV5-1 to TRBJ2-7; the match to TRBD2 covers 9 bases. Germline V gives CDR1 SGHRS, CDR2 YFSETQ. This CDR3 is built from 19 residues. V gave up 0 bases and J gave up 4 bases; unmatched junction bases: 17.

This chain links TRBV7-7 with TRBJ2-1; 13 positions agree with TRBD2. CDR1 is SSHAT and CDR2 is FNYEAQ in the germline V gene (reference sequence). The CDR3 length is 16 residues. Germline trimming cut 5 bases from V and 9 bases from J; bases unmatched to any gene: 10. CDR3 sequence (DNA): TGTGCCAGCAGCCTAGGACTAGCGGGAGAGCGGGGTGAGCAGTTCTTC. Translation: CASSLGLAGERGEQFF. Complete variable domain (other parts from reference TRBV7-7 and TRBJ2-1): GAGVSQSPRYKVTKRGQDVTLRCDPISSHATLYWYQQALGQGPEFLTYFNYEAQPDKSGLPSDRFSAERPEGSISTLTIQRTEQRDSAMYRCASSLGLAGERGEQFFGPGTRLTVL.